One sample yielded the 29 T cell receptor beta chains listed below, sequenced in a study of blood T cell repertoires in COVID-19. Clones were read by immunoSEQ multiplex PCR, and TCRdb kept only the in-frame ones, dropping some. Here the sample spans hundreds of thousands of clones, almost 85% being singletons. The sequenced sample was peripheral blood. The source is a woman at least 80 years old with acute or convalescent COVID-19.

The rearrangement links TRBV3-1 (or the pseudogene TRBV3-2) to TRBJ2-1, with D perhaps TRBD2 (6 bases). V was clipped by 4 bases and J by 6 bases, with 13 bases between them. From germline, CDR1 is LGHDT and CDR2 YNNKEL (reference sequence). This CDR3 comprises 14 residues. In DNA, the CDR3 is TGTGCCAGCAGCCCCTTGGGAGGCTCCAATGAGCAGTTCTTC. It translates to CASSPLGGSNEQFF.

The chain recombines TRBV5-1 with TRBJ2-5, with 8 nucleotides matching TRBD2. The trim removed 2 bases at V and 5 bases at J, leaving 8 bases unmatched. The CDR3 is 15 residues long. Germline loops: CDR1 SGHRS, CDR2 YFSETQ. The CDR3 is CASSFSGGPFETQYF. The CDR3 DNA follows: TGCGCCAGCAGCTTTTCGGGAGGGCCTTTCGAGACCCAGTACTTC.

The chain links TRBV18 to TRBJ1-2; TRBD1 agrees at 8 bases. Germline CDR1 and CDR2: KGHSH and LQKENI. J gave up 0 bases and V 1 base, and 4 bases lay outside the gene matches. The CDR3 totals 16 residues. The CDR3 DNA reads as TGTGCCAGCTCACCACAGGGACAGGTTCCTAACTATGGCTACACCTTC. Translation: CASSPQGQVPNYGYTF.

V usage is TRBV4-2 and J usage is TRBJ2-2; D gene uncertain. The CDR3 spans 12 residues. V lost 5 bases to trimming and J lost 6 bases, with 7 bases between them. Per germline, CDR1 LGHNA and CDR2 YNFKEQ. CDR3 amino acids: CASSTSPGELFF. CDR3 coding DNA: TGTGCCAGCAGCACATCTCCCGGGGAGCTGTTTTTT.

This clone was detected only a few times. The V and J genes are TRBV5-6 and TRBJ2-7; 8 bases are shared with TRBD1. V lost 7 bases, J lost 0 bases, and 9 bases stayed unmatched. Per germline, CDR1 SGHDT and CDR2 YYEEEE. CDR3 length: 15 residues. The chain's CDR3 is CASLNRGTLSYEQYF. The DNA for the CDR3 is TGTGCCAGCTTAAACAGGGGGACCCTCTCCTACGAGCAGTACTTC.

This sequence joins TRBV14 and TRBJ2-1; possibly TRBD1 for D (5 bases). Germline V gives CDR1 SGHDN, CDR2 FVKESK. This CDR3 spans 17 amino acids. Trimming left V 1 base short and J 9 bases short, with 22 bases between. This CDR3 reads CASSQARTYLSQGEQFF. The CDR3 coding sequence is TGTGCCAGCAGCCAAGCAAGGACCTACCTCTCCCAGGGTGAGCAGTTCTTC.

V and J are TRBV4-3 and TRBJ1-2, with TRBD1 matching over 7 bases. The CDR3 is made up of 14 amino acids. Germline V lookup: CDR1 LGHNA, CDR2 YSLEER. The V and J ends lost 4 bases and 3 bases, in that order; junction bases with no gene match: 5. The CDR3 nucleotides read TGCGCCAGCAGCCGAGTCGGGACAGACTATGGCTACACCTTC. Translation gives CASSRVGTDYGYTF.

The rearrangement uses TRBV6-1 and TRBJ1-5, with TRBD1 matching over 7 bases. CDR3 size: 17 residues. J was trimmed by 2 bases and V by 2 bases; bases with no gene match: 9. CDR1 and CDR2 from the germline V gene are MNHNS and SASEGT. The CDR3 loop is CASSEPPTGNRNQPQHF. As DNA, the CDR3 is TGTGCCAGCAGTGAACCCCCGACAGGGAATCGCAATCAGCCCCAGCATTTT.

The gene calls are TRBV4-2 and TRBJ2-1; 10 bases match TRBD2. CDR3 length equals 18 residues. V lost 4 bases and J lost 4; bases outside the gene matches: 13. Germline-derived CDR1 and CDR2 are LGHNA and YNFKEQ. CDR3 sequence reads: CASSPQRGGHGGYNEQFF. The CDR3 DNA reads as TGTGCCAGCAGCCCCCAGCGGGGGGGCCACGGGGGGTACAATGAGCAGTTCTTC.

The chain couples TRBV4-1 to TRBJ1-2; TRBD1 might be the D (6 bases). V lost 0 bases and J lost 7, with 12 bases in between. Looked up from germline, CDR1 is MGHRA and CDR2 is YSYEKL. The CDR3 covers 14 residues. CDR3 nucleotide sequence: TGCGCCAGCAGCCAAGAACGGGGGGCCGGTGGCTACACCTTC. Protein: CASSQERGAGGYTF.

DNA for the CDR3: TGCAGTGCAATCGTCTGGAGAGAGCAGTTCTTC. Amino acid sequence: CSAIVWREQFF. The rearrangement joins TRBV20-1 to TRBJ2-1; D ambiguous. CDR1 and CDR2 from the germline V gene are DFQATT and SNEGSKA (reference sequence). V gave up 6 bases and J gave up 10 bases, with 13 bases separating them. The CDR3 length is 11 residues.

V is TRBV6-6 and J is TRBJ1-1, with D perhaps TRBD1 (6 bases). The V and J ends lost 6 bases and 5 bases respectively, with 10 bases between them. The CDR3 contains 12 residues. CDR1 is MNHNY and CDR2 is SVGAGI in the germline V gene (reference sequence). Written as DNA, the CDR3 is TGTGCCAGCAGACGACAGGATACTGAAGCTTTCTTT. Translation gives CASRRQDTEAFF.

This clone was counted once. The chain employs TRBV3-1 (or the pseudogene TRBV3-2) and TRBJ2-3, with 8 bases identical to TRBD2. The germline V gene encodes CDR1 LGHDT and CDR2 YNNKEL (reference sequence). CDR3 length: 20 residues. V was pared by 1 base and J by 1 base, with 16 bases of the junction left unmatched. Here the CDR3 DNA reads TGTGCCAGCAGCCAAGTAGCCCATTTAGCAAGAGCGGGGGGCACAGATACGCAGTATTTT. Translating gives CASSQVAHLARAGGTDTQYF.

This clone was detected once. The chain links TRBV5-1 to TRBJ1-1; 11 bases map to TRBD1. V shed 0 bases and J 7 bases; nucleotides not matched to a gene: 5. CDR1 and CDR2 from the germline V gene are SGHRS and YFSETQ. The CDR3 extends over 15 amino acids. The DNA of the CDR3 is TGCGCCAGCAGCTTGGATGGACAGGGGGCCCTTGAAGCTTTCTTT. Protein: CASSLDGQGALEAFF.

V usage is TRBV6-5 and J usage is TRBJ1-2; 9 bases align to TRBD1. The V and J ends lost 6 bases and 2 bases, in that order; junction bases with no gene match: 4. The CDR3 covers 14 residues. Per the germline V gene, CDR1 is MNHEY and CDR2 is SVGAGI. The chain's CDR3 is CASRRTGENYGYTF. The CDR3 nucleotides read TGTGCCAGCAGGCGGACAGGGGAAAACTATGGCTACACCTTC.

The chain is built from TRBV5-1 and TRBJ2-2; 11 bases map to TRBD1. The CDR3 contains 18 residues. The junction had 9 bases not matched to a gene; V was cut back by 0 bases and J by 5 bases. Per germline, CDR1 SGHRS and CDR2 YFSETQ. The CDR3 DNA sequence: TGCGCCAGCAGCTTGGCCATCCCCGGACAGGGGGCTACCGGGGAGCTGTTTTTT. This gives the protein CASSLAIPGQGATGELFF.

The chain has TRBV6-1 and TRBJ1-5; D remains ambiguous. Germline V lookup: CDR1 MNHNS, CDR2 SASEGT. The CDR3 has 13 residues. V lost 4 bases and J lost 6, with 10 bases in between. CDR3 sequence reads: CASSGAGSQPQHF. CDR3 in DNA: TGTGCCAGCAGTGGAGCCGGTTCTCAGCCCCAGCATTTT.

The chain uses TRBV4-1 and TRBJ1-1, with a tentative D call TRBD1 (5 bases). This CDR3 is built from 13 residues. The germline V gene has CDR1 MGHRA and CDR2 YSYEKL. V dropped 10 bases and J dropped 1 base, with 13 bases sitting between them. CDR3 nucleotides: TGCGCCACCAGGGAGGTGAGGAACACTGAAGCTTTCTTT. This codes for CATREVRNTEAFF.

The chain has TRBV15 and TRBJ2-7; 13 bases agree with TRBD2. This CDR3 spans 16 amino acids. V lost 3 bases to trimming and J lost 5 bases; unmatched junction nucleotides: 7. Germline lookup yields CDR1 LNHNV and CDR2 YYDKDF (reference sequence). CDR3 in amino acids: CATSRRRTSGSNEQYF. As DNA, the CDR3 is TGTGCCACCAGCAGGAGGAGGACTAGCGGGAGTAACGAGCAGTACTTC.

This chain uses TRBV21-1 with TRBJ2-7; the table names TRBD2, a call not compared with the DNA. TRBV21-1 is given as a pseudogene. This CDR3 is built from 14 residues. The CDR3 region has the DNA TGTGCCACCGGGGGGGCCGGGAGAAACCACGAGCAGTACTTC. Translation: CATGGAGRNHEQYF.

This chain joins TRBV10-3 and TRBJ1-3; TRBD1 matches 7 bases. The CDR3 runs to 17 residues. Germline V gives CDR1 ENHRY, CDR2 SYGVKD. V dropped 0 bases and J dropped 2; count of bases not matched to a gene: 7. This chain's CDR3 is CAISESVTGTAGNTIYF. CDR3 nucleotide sequence: TGTGCCATCAGTGAGTCGGTGACAGGGACGGCTGGAAACACCATATATTTT.

The V gene is TRBV19, the J gene TRBJ2-7, with D unclear. Per germline, CDR1 LNHDA and CDR2 SQIVND (reference sequence). CDR3 length equals 13 residues. Trimming removed 3 bases at V and 5 bases at J, with 11 bases between. DNA for the CDR3: TGTGCCAGTAGTATCACAGTTTGGAACGAGCAGTACTTC. Translated, it gives CASSITVWNEQYF.

V usage is TRBV29-1 and J usage is TRBJ2-7, with TRBD1 matching over 8 bases. CDR1 SQVTM and CDR2 ANQGSEA come from the germline V gene. The CDR3 runs 13 residues. J was trimmed by 2 bases and V by 6 bases; bases with no gene match: 6. The CDR3 nucleotides read TGCAGCGTGAGAGACAGGGGTACCTACGAGCAGTACTTC. Translating gives CSVRDRGTYEQYF.

This chain uses TRBV7-3 with TRBJ2-7; 9 bases are shared with TRBD1. Germline V lookup: CDR1 SGHTA, CDR2 FQGTGA. The CDR3 covers 16 residues. V dropped 4 bases and J dropped 2; count of bases not matched to a gene: 9. The CDR3 DNA reads TGTGCCAGCAGCTCCATCCTCAGGGACAGGGCCTACGAGCAGTACTTC. Translation gives CASSSILRDRAYEQYF. Using reference TRBV7-3 and TRBJ2-7 for the parts outside the CDR3, the full variable domain is GAGVSQTPSNKVTEKGKYVELRCDPISGHTALYWYRQSLGQGPEFLIYFQGTGAADDSGLPNDRFFAVRPEGSVSTLKIQRTERGDSAVYLCASSSILRDRAYEQYFGPGTRLTVT.

CDR3 nucleotides: TGTGCCAGCAAAATATCGACAGGGACCTACGAGCAGTACTTC. This codes for CASKISTGTYEQYF. The chain joins TRBV27 to TRBJ2-7; 7 bases match TRBD1. Looked up from germline, CDR1 is MNHEY and CDR2 is SMNVEV (reference sequence). The ends lost 7 bases at V and 2 bases at J; junction bases unmatched: 8. The CDR3 length is 14 residues.

This clone was found a few times. V and J are TRBV18 and TRBJ1-1; the match to TRBD1 covers 10 bases. Germline values: CDR1 KGHSH, CDR2 LQKENI. The V segment lost 5 bases and the J segment 4 bases; nucleotides outside the gene matches: 10. The CDR3 is made up of 16 amino acids. CDR3 in amino acids: CASSSDRDRGGTEAFF. Written as DNA, the CDR3 is TGTGCCAGCTCATCAGACCGGGACAGGGGTGGCACTGAAGCTTTCTTT.

V and J are TRBV11-2 and TRBJ1-5; 8 nucleotides align to TRBD1. CDR1 is SGHAT and CDR2 is FQNNGV in the germline V gene. This CDR3 is 15 amino acids long. The ends lost 6 bases at V and 2 bases at J; junction bases unmatched: 6. Here the CDR3 reads CASRAGGAGNQPQHF. CDR3 DNA: TGTGCCAGCAGGGCAGGGGGCGCGGGCAATCAGCCCCAGCATTTT.

The chain couples TRBV7-3 to TRBJ2-5; D gene ambiguous. The germline V gene has CDR1 SGHTA and CDR2 FQGTGA. The CDR3 has 13 residues. V was shortened by 0 bases and J by 5 bases, with 7 bases between the two germline ends. The chain's CDR3 is CASSLTFAETQYF. CDR3 bases: TGTGCCAGCAGCTTAACGTTCGCGGAGACCCAGTACTTC.

V usage is TRBV7-9 and J usage is TRBJ2-7; 10 bases align to TRBD2. The germline CDR1 and CDR2 sequences are SEHNR and FQNEAQ (reference sequence). The junction had 9 bases not matched to a gene; V was cut back by 5 bases and J by 5 bases. CDR3 length: 15 residues. CDR3 sequence reads: CASSPTSGPLHEQYF. The CDR3 DNA reads as TGTGCCAGCAGCCCGACTAGCGGGCCCCTCCACGAGCAGTACTTC.